This TCR beta chain originates from a study of T cells after yellow fever vaccination. This clonotype was recorded many times. Its specificity is unknown. With 6 bases clipped from V and 7 bases from J, the junction kept 6 bases outside the gene matches. This CDR3 region has 14 residues. Study outcomes and limitations: When the response was secondary, it was weaker but reached its peak faster, day 5 versus 15.

The TCR cDNA carried a universal primer site and UMIs from 5'RACE template switching. TCRdb called the 5' RACE reads again in MiXCR, with one record for every CDR3 protein. This table holds 250,000 to 350,000 distinct CDR3 sequences, around 6.8% found once. The V call is TRBV12-3 or TRBV12-4, the J call TRBJ2-4; 10 nucleotides line up with TRBD2. The source was PBMCs, collected about 49 days after the first yellow fever vaccination. This TCR came from a man younger than 35 who received the YFV17D yellow fever vaccine. The CDR3 nucleotides are TGTGCCAGCAGCCCGACTAGCGGGTCCAACATTCAGTACTTC. Its translation: CASSPTSGSNIQYF.